The 18 T cell receptor beta chains given below trace back to one sample, sequenced in a study of T cell responses to AZD1222 COVID-19 vaccine. Generated by immunoSEQ multiplex PCR, the TCRdb table keeps only in-frame clones and is missing some. The repertoire holds 90,000 to 150,000 clones, with approximately 86% as singletons. Sequencing was performed on peripheral blood, taken on day 0 of AZD1222 vaccination. These receptors were obtained from an adult in good health.

The chain carries TRBV11-2 and TRBJ2-2; D remains unclear. V was cut by 1 base and J by 6 bases, with 6 bases left in between. Germline V gene sequence: CDR1 SGHAT, CDR2 FQNNGV. The CDR3 is made up of 13 amino acids. The CDR3 reads CASSLGESGELFF. CDR3 DNA sequence: TGTGCCAGCAGCTTAGGAGAGTCCGGGGAGCTGTTTTTT.

This rearrangement joins TRBV5-1 to TRBJ2-7; D call uncertain. The germline V and J ends were trimmed by 5 bases and 4 bases, with 7 bases remaining between them. The length of the CDR3 is 11 residues. The germline V gene has CDR1 SGHRS and CDR2 YFSETQ. The CDR3 protein is CASRGLYEQYF. CDR3 sequence (DNA): TGCGCCAGCAGGGGTCTGTACGAGCAGTACTTC.

This chain links TRBV7-2 with TRBJ1-1; D is ambiguous. Germline CDR1 reads SGHTA; CDR2 reads FQGNSA. The CDR3 is 18 amino acids. Trimming removed 3 bases from V and 5 bases from J, with 25 bases in between. The CDR3 sequence: CASSFHRALGDGGTEAFF. In nucleotides, the CDR3 is TGTGCCAGCAGCTTCCATAGGGCCCTTGGGGATGGAGGGACTGAAGCTTTCTTT.

The V and J genes are TRBV28 and TRBJ1-5, with TRBD1 identical over 9 bases. This CDR3 has 16 amino acids. CDR1 MDHEN and CDR2 SYDVKM come from the germline V gene. Trimming at V came to 4 bases and at J to 3 bases, leaving 7 bases not matched to a gene. The CDR3, as DNA: TGTGCCAGCAGTTCTCCGGGGACAGGGAACAATCAGCCCCAGCATTTT. As protein: CASSSPGTGNNQPQHF.

The J gene is TRBJ2-1, the V gene TRBV7-6; weak D call: TRBD2 (5 bases). Trimming cost V 4 bases and J 9 bases, with 16 bases left between them. Per the germline V gene, CDR1 is SGHVS and CDR2 is FNYEAQ. This CDR3 has 14 residues. CDR3 coding DNA: TGTGCCAGCAGCTCCAATCCTAGTACTAGTGAGCAGTTCTTC. Translated, it gives CASSSNPSTSEQFF.

The chain joins TRBV7-9 to TRBJ1-4; perhaps TRBD1 as D (5 bases). Germline assignment: CDR1 SEHNR and CDR2 FQNEAQ (reference sequence). The CDR3 consists of 16 residues. V lost 1 base, J lost 8 bases, and 17 bases lay in between. The CDR3 is CASSLVLGRVREKLFF. Written as DNA, the CDR3 is TGTGCCAGCAGCTTAGTTTTGGGCAGGGTGAGAGAAAAACTGTTTTTT.

This chain connects TRBV9 to TRBJ1-4, with D uncertain. Looked up from germline, CDR1 is SGDLS and CDR2 is YYNGEE. Trimming shortened V by 0 bases and J by 6 bases, and 21 bases separated the two germline ends. This CDR3 has 18 amino acids. The CDR3 sequence is CASSVGRARTSDDEKLFF. CDR3 coding DNA: TGTGCCAGCAGCGTAGGTCGTGCGCGGACTAGTGACGATGAAAAACTGTTTTTT. The full variable domain, completed using reference TRBV9 and TRBJ1-4, is DSGVTQTPKHLITATGQRVTLRCSPRSGDLSVYWYQQSLDQGLQFLIQYYNGEERAKGNILERFSAQQFPDLHSELNLSSLELGDSALYFCASSVGRARTSDDEKLFFGSGTQLSVL.

The chain joins TRBV6-5 to TRBJ1-1; D may be TRBD1 (5 bases). Trimming left V 0 bases short and J 9 bases short, with 14 bases between. Germline-derived CDR1 and CDR2 are MNHEY and SVGAGI. The CDR3 is 14 residues long. The CDR3 sequence: CASSYSAREGKAFF. The DNA for the CDR3 is TGTGCCAGCAGTTACTCGGCCAGGGAGGGAAAAGCTTTCTTT.

The chain uses TRBV28 and TRBJ1-2, with a tentative D call TRBD1 (6 bases). Between the trimmed V and J ends, which lost 3 bases and 8 bases, there was a span of 19 bases. The CDR3 loop spans 15 amino acids. Germline V gene sequence: CDR1 MDHEN, CDR2 SYDVKM. The CDR3 loop reads CASSFVSPQGMGYTF. The CDR3 DNA follows: TGTGCCAGCAGTTTTGTTTCTCCCCAGGGGATGGGCTACACCTTC.

This clone has at least ten counts. This chain connects TRBV7-9 to TRBJ1-2, with 7 bases matching TRBD1. This CDR3 contains 12 residues. Trimming cost V 4 bases and J 6 bases; bases outside gene matches: 2. Germline lookup yields CDR1 SEHNR and CDR2 FQNEAQ (reference sequence). CDR3 protein: CASSSGGNGYTF. In nucleotides, the CDR3 is TGTGCCAGCAGCTCAGGGGGAAATGGCTACACCTTC.

The gene calls are TRBV14 and TRBJ2-7; possible D gene TRBD1, 6 bases. There are 13 residues in the CDR3. The germline V and J ends were trimmed by 4 bases and 0 bases, with 7 bases remaining between them. Germline-derived CDR1 and CDR2 are SGHDN and FVKESK. In DNA, the CDR3 is TGTGCCAGCAGCCGGGACAACTCCTACGAGCAGTACTTC. This sequence encodes CASSRDNSYEQYF. Variable domain in full (rest from reference TRBV14 and TRBJ2-7): EAGVTQFPSHSVIEKGQTVTLRCDPISGHDNLYWYRRVMGKEIKFLLHFVKESKQDESGMPNNRFLAERTGGTYSTLKVQPAELEDSGVYFCASSRDNSYEQYFGPGTRLTVT.

This clone appeared once. The rearrangement links TRBV18 to TRBJ2-5; D is unresolved. This CDR3 contains 13 residues. Trimming removed 4 bases at V and 1 base at J, with 7 bases between. Germline-derived CDR1 and CDR2 are KGHSH and LQKENI. This chain's CDR3 is CASSRRPQETQYF. DNA for the CDR3: TGTGCCAGCTCACGACGGCCCCAAGAGACCCAGTACTTC.

This clone was recorded once. The V call is TRBV7-2, the J call TRBJ1-2, with D tentatively TRBD1 (5 bases). This CDR3 spans 15 amino acids. CDR1 SGHTA and CDR2 FQGNSA come from the germline V gene. The V gene lost 5 bases and the J gene lost 5 bases, with 18 bases spanning the gap. This CDR3 reads CASSLRVGGTYGYTF. The CDR3 DNA follows: TGTGCCAGCAGCCTCCGGGTGGGGGGAACGTATGGCTACACCTTC.

About this clone itself: A junction end diverges from the germline sequence, so it may reflect a read error. The chain employs TRBV29-1 and TRBJ1-2; D is ambiguous. Germline CDR1 and CDR2: SQVTM and ANQGSEA. The CDR3 totals 12 residues. The CDR3 here is CSVEAAKYGYTF. The CDR3 bases are TGCAGCGTTGAAGCAGCTAAGTATGGCTACACCTTC.

The chain is built from TRBV2 and TRBJ1-1, with D maybe TRBD1 (6 bases). Trimming stripped 4 bases from V and 4 bases from J, with 13 bases between. The CDR3 runs to 14 residues. Per the germline V gene, CDR1 is SNHLY and CDR2 is FYNNEI. The DNA for the CDR3 is TGTGCCAGCAGTGCGGGGGCTAGGAGCACTGAAGCTTTCTTT. This translates into CASSAGARSTEAFF.

In its sample, this clone was seen once. The chain carries TRBV4-1 and TRBJ2-1; D might be TRBD1 (5 bases). This CDR3 region has 18 residues. Germline-derived CDR1 and CDR2 are MGHRA and YSYEKL. Trimming removed 0 bases from V and 7 bases from J, with 22 bases in between. CDR3 nucleotide sequence: TGCGCCAGCAGCCAAGAGAAGGCCTTGGGGCTAGTGGGGAATGAGCAGTTCTTC. The encoded protein is CASSQEKALGLVGNEQFF.

The chain uses TRBV6-2 or TRBV6-3 and TRBJ2-1, with TRBD2 identical over 7 bases. This CDR3 region has 16 residues. Trimming took 4 bases from V and 4 from J; bases not matched to a gene: 10. The germline gives CDR1 MNHEY, CDR2 SVGEGT. CDR3: CASSFTSLAAYNEQFF. The CDR3 nucleotides are TGTGCCAGCAGTTTTACTAGCCTAGCGGCGTACAATGAGCAGTTCTTC.

This clone occurred once. This chain links TRBV28 with TRBJ1-6; D remains ambiguous. The ends were cut back, 3 bases at V and 6 bases at J, with 9 bases in the middle. The germline gives CDR1 MDHEN, CDR2 SYDVKM. The CDR3 extends over 14 amino acids. As DNA, the CDR3 is TGTGCCAGCAGTTTTGGTCAGCTTAATTCACCCCTCCACTTT. Its protein product is CASSFGQLNSPLHF.